This is a list of T cell receptor beta chains from one sample in a study of blood T cell repertoires in COVID-19. Here immunoSEQ multiplex PCR was the method, and the copy in TCRdb shows in-frame clones only, minus some. The sample contains over 70,000 clones, over 65% of which appear only once. The sequenced sample consisted of peripheral blood. Source of these receptors: a human donor in a cohort sampled during active COVID-19. Each CDR3 is given with its conserved first and last residue. Each record gives: V gene, D gene, J gene, clone size, CDR3 protein, CDR3 DNA. A D gene is named only where the DNA matches it firmly. A row's size may be missing; if present it is once, few, many or a size class.

TRBV6-2/TRBV6-3	NA	TRBJ2-6	NA	CASSSPTAGANVLTF	TGTGCCAGCAGTTCACCGACAGCTGGGGCCAACGTCCTGACTTTC
TRBV7-4	TRBD2	TRBJ2-3	NA	CASSLWVRLAGVTDTQYF	TGTGCCAGCAGCTTATGGGTACGCCTAGCGGGAGTCACAGATACGCAGTATTTT
TRBV29-1	TRBD1	TRBJ2-1	NA	CSDRQGSHEQFF	TGCAGCGACCGACAGGGGAGTCATGAGCAGTTCTTC
TRBV6-5	TRBD2	TRBJ2-3	NA	CASSLQRGHWYF	TGTGCCAGCAGTCTCCAGCGGGGTCACTGGTATTTT
TRBV27	NA	TRBJ2-7	NA	CARYEQYF	TGTGCTCGGTACGAGCAGTACTTC
TRBV5-1	NA	TRBJ2-7	NA	CASSLAVTATYEQYF	TGCGCCAGCAGCTTGGCCGTTACTGCAACCTACGAGCAGTACTTC
TRBV7-2	NA	TRBJ2-5	NA	CASSRGLRAETQYF	TGTGCCAGCAGTCGCGGACTTCGGGCCGAGACCCAGTACTTC
TRBV18	TRBD1	TRBJ1-4	once	CASSPRQGIGEKLFF	TGTGCCAGCTCACCCAGACAGGGGATAGGAGAAAAACTGTTTTTT
TRBV14	NA	TRBJ2-5	NA	CASRSGQDQETQYF	TGTGCCAGCCGTAGCGGACAAGATCAAGAGACCCAGTACTTC
TRBV5-1	NA	TRBJ2-4	NA	CASSLGGGTKNIQYF	TGCGCCAGCAGCTTGGGAGGGGGAACCAAAAACATTCAGTACTTC
TRBV5-4	NA	TRBJ1-1	few	CASSLGGQGEAFF	TGTGCCAGCAGCTTGGGGGGGCAGGGGGAAGCTTTCTTT
TRBV9	TRBD2	TRBJ2-1	NA	CASGTSGQNNEQFF	TGTGCCAGCGGGACTAGCGGGCAGAACAATGAGCAGTTCTTC
TRBV28	TRBD2	TRBJ2-4	once	CASSLGAGGKYF	TGTGCCAGCAGTTTAGGAGCGGGGGGAAAGTACTTC
TRBV5-1	NA	TRBJ2-7	NA	CASSVGLGLAYEQYF	TGCGCCAGCAGTGTGGGGCTAGGGCTTGCCTACGAGCAGTACTTC
TRBV7-2	TRBD2	TRBJ2-3	once	CASSSAGTSGRRGQYF	TGTGCCAGCAGCTCCGCCGGGACTAGCGGGAGGAGGGGGCAGTATTTT
TRBV7-8	TRBD1	TRBJ1-2	NA	CASSFPGTGFSGYTF	TGTGCCAGCAGCTTCCCCGGGACAGGCTTCTCTGGCTACACCTTC
TRBV2	NA	TRBJ2-1	once	CASTLYNEQFF	TGTGCCAGCACCTTATACAATGAGCAGTTCTTC
TRBV7-3	NA	TRBJ2-3	NA	CASSQNTDTQYF	TGTGCCAGCAGCCAAAACACAGATACGCAGTATTTT
TRBV7-3	TRBD2	TRBJ2-1	NA	CASSLGAGGPYNEQFF	TGTGCCAGCAGCTTAGGGGCGGGAGGGCCCTACAATGAGCAGTTCTTC
TRBV7-2	NA	TRBJ1-6	NA	CASSLMAPGSPLHF	TGTGCCAGCAGCCTAATGGCTCCGGGATCACCCCTCCACTTT
TRBV24-1	NA	TRBJ2-1	NA	CATSYRYEQFF	TGTGCCACCAGTTATCGGTATGAGCAGTTCTTC
TRBV7-2	NA	TRBJ1-3	NA	CASSFIQGWAGNTIYF	TGTGCCAGCAGCTTTATCCAGGGCTGGGCCGGAAACACCATATATTTT
TRBV7-8	NA	TRBJ2-7	NA	CASSSLRSYEQYF	TGTGCCAGCAGCTCCCTACGGTCCTACGAGCAGTACTTC
TRBV29-1	TRBD1	TRBJ2-4	NA	CSVETGQAIKNIQYF	TGCAGCGTTGAAACCGGACAGGCGATCAAAAACATTCAGTACTTC
TRBV6-4	NA	TRBJ1-2	NA	CASSDPYYGYTF	TGTGCCAGCAGTGACCCCTACTATGGCTACACCTTC
TRBV28	NA	TRBJ2-2	once	CASTATGLGTGELFF	TGTGCCAGCACCGCCACAGGGCTGGGAACCGGGGAGCTGTTTTTT
TRBV7-6	TRBD1	TRBJ2-2	NA	CASSLVGGITGELFF	TGTGCCAGCAGCTTAGTAGGGGGCATCACCGGGGAGCTGTTTTTT
TRBV6-5	TRBD1	TRBJ1-1	NA	CASKIDRVGTEAFF	TGTGCCAGCAAAATTGACAGGGTTGGGACTGAAGCTTTCTTT
TRBV4-3	NA	TRBJ1-6	NA	CASSRGGAGLSSPLHF	TGCGCCAGCAGCCGAGGGGGGGCAGGGCTGAGTTCACCCCTCCACTTT
TRBV7-8	TRBD2	TRBJ2-5	NA	CASSPAGVQTQYF	TGTGCCAGCAGCCCAGCGGGAGTACAGACCCAGTACTTC
TRBV7-2	NA	TRBJ2-5	NA	CASSAGFATQYF	TGTGCCAGCAGCGCAGGTTTCGCGACCCAGTACTTC
TRBV19	NA	TRBJ1-2	once	CASSTLLQLIYGYTF	TGTGCCAGTAGTACCCTCCTACAGCTTATCTATGGCTACACCTTC
TRBV2	TRBD2	TRBJ2-1	NA	CASSDRLAGINEQFF	TGTGCCAGCAGTGATCGGCTAGCGGGCATCAATGAGCAGTTCTTC
TRBV9	NA	TRBJ1-2	NA	CASSLQGRSYGYTF	TGTGCCAGCAGCTTGCAGGGCAGAAGCTATGGCTACACCTTC
TRBV7-8	TRBD2	TRBJ2-1	NA	CASSLRESGRATYNEQFF	TGTGCCAGCAGCTTACGGGAAAGCGGGAGGGCGACCTACAATGAGCAGTTCTTC
TRBV12-3/TRBV12-4	NA	TRBJ2-1	once	CASSLLGVNEQFF	TGTGCCAGCAGTTTATTGGGAGTAAATGAGCAGTTCTTC
TRBV6-5	NA	TRBJ2-1	NA	CASSLGGGGDNEQFF	TGTGCCAGCAGTCTTGGGGGGGGCGGGGACAATGAGCAGTTCTTC
TRBV3-1/TRBV3-2	TRBD2	TRBJ2-7	once	CASSRARLAFNEQYF	TGTGCCAGCAGTCGCGCGAGACTAGCGTTCAACGAGCAGTACTTC
TRBV12-3/TRBV12-4	NA	TRBJ2-5	NA	CASSLRTEETQYF	TGTGCCAGCAGTCTCCGGACAGAAGAGACCCAGTACTTC
TRBV3-1/TRBV3-2	TRBD1	TRBJ1-5	NA	CASSQAQGNQPQHF	TGTGCCAGCAGCCAAGCACAGGGGAATCAGCCCCAGCATTTT
TRBV7-2	TRBD1	TRBJ1-5	NA	CASSLYRGQPQHF	TGTGCCAGCAGCTTGTACAGGGGACAGCCCCAGCATTTT
TRBV7-2	TRBD2	TRBJ2-7	once	CASSLIPGLAAYEQYF	TGTGCCAGCAGCCTCATACCGGGACTAGCGGCATACGAGCAGTACTTC
TRBV6-5	NA	TRBJ1-5	once	CASSYSGVSGQPQHF	TGTGCCAGCAGTTACTCTGGAGTATCAGGGCAGCCCCAGCATTTT
TRBV28	NA	TRBJ1-6	NA	CASSPLSSYNSPLHF	TGTGCCAGCAGTCCGCTCAGCTCCTATAATTCACCCCTCCACTTT
TRBV4-2	NA	TRBJ2-3	NA	CASSSGTWTDTQYF	TGTGCCAGCAGCTCCGGGACTTGGACAGATACGCAGTATTTT
TRBV7-7	NA	TRBJ2-1	NA	CASRKLEPPPYNEQFF	TGTGCTAGCAGGAAACTAGAGCCCCCACCCTACAATGAGCAGTTCTTC
TRBV7-3	TRBD2	TRBJ2-1	few	CASSLKGWREGADNEQFF	TGTGCCAGCAGCTTAAAGGGGTGGCGGGAGGGTGCGGACAATGAGCAGTTCTTC
TRBV7-2	NA	TRBJ2-3	few	CASSLGLTDTQYF	TGTGCCAGCAGCTTGGGGCTAACAGATACGCAGTATTTT
TRBV11-2	NA	TRBJ1-4	NA	CASSQWTGFNEKLFF	TGTGCCAGCAGCCAATGGACGGGGTTTAATGAAAAACTGTTTTTT
TRBV6-5	TRBD1	TRBJ1-6	few	CASSYFGQGLDSPLHF	TGTGCCAGCAGTTATTTCGGACAGGGGCTTGATTCACCCCTCCACTTT
TRBV11-3	NA	TRBJ2-3	once	CASSLGSGTDTQYF	TGTGCCAGCAGCTTAGGCAGTGGCACAGATACGCAGTATTTT
TRBV27	TRBD1	TRBJ2-3	NA	CASNAGQGYDTQYF	TGTGCCAGCAATGCGGGACAGGGGTACGATACGCAGTATTTT
TRBV15	NA	TRBJ1-2	NA	CATSRNWGVGNYGYTF	TGTGCCACCAGTAGGAATTGGGGCGTGGGCAACTATGGCTACACCTTC
TRBV11-2	NA	TRBJ2-7	NA	CASSLTGYEQYF	TGTGCCAGCAGCTTAACAGGCTACGAGCAGTACTTC
TRBV13	TRBD2	TRBJ2-1	NA	CASSLGLAGVNEQFF	TGTGCCAGCAGCCTGGGACTAGCGGGAGTCAATGAGCAGTTCTTC